The clone carrying this TCR beta chain was counted at least ten times. The study left out patients who had uncontrolled infection, other autoimmune disease, pregnancy or lactation. Used for diagnoses were clinical symptoms, serum thyroxine and TRAb, thyroid ultrasound and orbital computed tomography. Amplification targeted TCR beta CDR3 regions from RNA transcripts. In the first-round RT-PCR of the TCR CDR3, the HTBI primer set was used. TCRdb fed the multiplex PCR reads into MiXCR, producing one record per CDR3 protein. Of 110,000 to 150,000 distinct CDR3 sequences listed, more than 20% were seen once; the top ten hold 65% to 80%. Germline-derived CDR1 and CDR2 are MNHNS and SASEGT. J lost 0 bases, V lost 6 bases, and 6 bases had no gene match. This CDR3 region has 15 residues. This specimen comes from a study of T cells in Graves' hyperthyroidism and ophthalmopathy.

Input material: blood. This chain connects TRBV6-1 to TRBJ2-3; 7 nucleotides align to TRBD2. The sequence derives from a woman aged 50 to 60 with Graves' hyperthyroidism that later progressed to Graves' ophthalmopathy. The CDR3 region has the DNA TGTGCCAGCAGCCGGAGCGGGGCTAGCACAGATACGCAGTATTTT. Its translation is CASSRSGASTDTQYF.